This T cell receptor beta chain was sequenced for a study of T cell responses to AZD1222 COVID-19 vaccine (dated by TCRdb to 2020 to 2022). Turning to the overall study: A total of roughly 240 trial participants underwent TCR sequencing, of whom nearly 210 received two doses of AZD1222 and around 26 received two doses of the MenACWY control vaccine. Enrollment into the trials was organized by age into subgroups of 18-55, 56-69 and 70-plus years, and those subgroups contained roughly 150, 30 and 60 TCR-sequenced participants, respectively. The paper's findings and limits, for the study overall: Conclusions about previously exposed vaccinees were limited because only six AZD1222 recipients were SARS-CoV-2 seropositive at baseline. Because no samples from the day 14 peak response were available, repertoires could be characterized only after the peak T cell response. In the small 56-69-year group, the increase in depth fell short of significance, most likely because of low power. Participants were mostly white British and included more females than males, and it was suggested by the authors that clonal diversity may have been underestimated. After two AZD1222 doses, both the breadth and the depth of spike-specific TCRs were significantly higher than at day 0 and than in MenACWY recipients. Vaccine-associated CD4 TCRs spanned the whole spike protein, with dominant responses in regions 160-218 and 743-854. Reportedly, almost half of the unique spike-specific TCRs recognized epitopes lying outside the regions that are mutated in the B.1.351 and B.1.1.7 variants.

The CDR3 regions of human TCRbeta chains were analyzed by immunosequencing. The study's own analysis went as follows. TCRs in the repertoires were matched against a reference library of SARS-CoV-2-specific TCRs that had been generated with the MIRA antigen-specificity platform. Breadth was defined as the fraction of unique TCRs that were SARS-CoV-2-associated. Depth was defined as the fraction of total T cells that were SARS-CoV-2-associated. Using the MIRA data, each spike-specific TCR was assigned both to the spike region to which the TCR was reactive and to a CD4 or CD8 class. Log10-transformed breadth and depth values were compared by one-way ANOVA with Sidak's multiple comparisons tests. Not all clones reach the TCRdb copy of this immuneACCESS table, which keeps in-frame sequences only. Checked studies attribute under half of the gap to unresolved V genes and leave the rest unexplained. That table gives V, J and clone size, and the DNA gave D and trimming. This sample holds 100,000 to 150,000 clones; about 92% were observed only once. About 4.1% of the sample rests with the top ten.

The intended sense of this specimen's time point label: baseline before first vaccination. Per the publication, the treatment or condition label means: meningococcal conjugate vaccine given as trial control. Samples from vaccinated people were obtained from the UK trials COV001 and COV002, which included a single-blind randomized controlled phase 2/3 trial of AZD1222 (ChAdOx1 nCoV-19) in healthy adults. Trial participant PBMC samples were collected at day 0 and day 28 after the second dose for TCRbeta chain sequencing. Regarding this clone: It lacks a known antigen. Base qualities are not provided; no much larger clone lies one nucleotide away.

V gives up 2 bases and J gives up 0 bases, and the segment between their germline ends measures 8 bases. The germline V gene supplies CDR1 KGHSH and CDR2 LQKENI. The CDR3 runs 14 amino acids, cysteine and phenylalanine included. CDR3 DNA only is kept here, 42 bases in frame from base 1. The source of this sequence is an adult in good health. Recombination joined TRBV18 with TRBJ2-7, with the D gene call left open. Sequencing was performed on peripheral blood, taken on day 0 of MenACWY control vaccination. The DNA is TGTGCCAGCTCACCATTTGTAAGCTCCTACGAGCAGTACTTC. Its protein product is CASSPFVSSYEQYF.